Given below is one T cell receptor beta chain in context. Its cognate antigen is unknown. Since a much larger clone is just one base distant, this may be a read error. These data are taken from a study of T cell clones after liver transplantation. Study as a whole: Post-transplant blood was tracked for graft-donor-reactive T cell clones identified in a pre-transplant mixed lymphocyte reaction. General study points: Graft donor-reactive T cells may have migrated into the graft rather than being deleted. Low donor cell numbers restricted donor-reactive repertoire measurement in a couple of subjects.

Clones were sequenced by immunoSEQ multiplex PCR, and TCRdb holds only the in-frame ones, with some missing. Among about 22,000 clones listed, around two thirds were seen once. The CDR3 extends over 12 amino acids. Trimming shortened V by 3 bases and J by 4 bases, and 4 bases separated the two germline ends. Germline-derived CDR1 and CDR2 are SEHNR and FQNEAQ (reference sequence). This chain connects TRBV7-9 to TRBJ2-1; D gene unclear. The clonotype comes from a human donor who received a liver transplant. The input for sequencing was CD4+ T cells from blood, taken before liver transplant. The CDR3 loop reads CASSFVYNEQFF. DNA for the CDR3: TGTGCCAGCAGCTTCGTTTACAATGAGCAGTTCTTC.